Below, 17 T cell receptor beta chains from the same sample are listed, as sequenced in a study of shared clonotypes between healthy human individuals. The table came from immunoSEQ multiplex PCR; TCRdb's copy has only in-frame clones and leaves some out. The sample records 550,000 to 850,000 clones, just under 75% being singletons. The sample was memory CD4+ T cells sorted from blood. Subset: CD45RA-negative fraction. These receptors originate from a woman in her 30s in good health.

This clone has a single count. The J gene is TRBJ2-5, the V gene TRBV23-1; D remains unclear. The J call may be in error: the DNA end matches TRBJ2-7 better. TRBV23-1 carries the ORF label, with uncertain function. CDR3 length: 8 residues. In DNA form, the CDR3 reads TGCGCCAGCTACGAGCAGTACTTC. Translation gives CASYEQYF.

CDR3 sequence (DNA): TGTGCCAGCAGCTTAGTCTACCCGGGGAATGAGCAGTTCTTC. Translating it yields CASSLVYPGNEQFF. V and J are TRBV7-9 and TRBJ2-1, with D maybe TRBD2 (5 bases). The CDR3 runs to 14 residues. Per germline, CDR1 SEHNR and CDR2 FQNEAQ (reference sequence). V shed 1 base and J shed 7 bases, with 11 bases lying between them. Complete variable domain (other parts from reference TRBV7-9 and TRBJ2-1): DTGVSQNPRHKITKRGQNVTFRCDPISEHNRLYWYRQTLGQGPEFLTYFQNEAQLEKSRLLSDRFSAERPKGSFSTLEIQRTEQGDSAMYLCASSLVYPGNEQFFGPGTRLTVL.

V is TRBV5-6 and J is TRBJ1-2; a possible D gene is TRBD1 (6 bases). The V gene's germline CDR1 is SGHDT and CDR2 YYEEEE. This CDR3 is 18 amino acids long. The V gene lost 4 bases and the J gene lost 4 bases, with 26 bases spanning the gap. The CDR3: CASSNSRIMGGGSYGYTF. The CDR3 DNA follows: TGTGCCAGCAGCAACAGCAGGATTATGGGGGGCGGGAGCTATGGCTACACCTTC. Together with reference TRBV5-6 and TRBJ1-2, the CDR3 gives the full variable domain: DAGVTQSPTHLIKTRGQQVTLRCSPKSGHDTVSWYQQALGQGPQFIFQYYEEEERQRGNFPDRFSGHQFPNYSSELNVNALLLGDSALYLCASSNSRIMGGGSYGYTFGSGTRLTVV.

The CDR3 is CASSTGLAGAYEQYF. CDR3 nucleotides: TGTGCCAGCAGTACGGGACTAGCGGGGGCCTACGAGCAGTACTTC. J is TRBJ2-7 and V is TRBV6-5; the match to TRBD2 covers 14 bases. The germline V gene has CDR1 MNHEY and CDR2 SVGAGI. The V gene end was trimmed by 5 bases and the J gene end by 2 bases; junction bases not matched to a gene: 2. The CDR3 contains 15 residues.

To note about this clone: This is likely a read error, given that the CDR3 carries no conserved phenylalanine or tryptophan at its end. The V gene is TRBV9, the J gene TRBJ1-1; D gene ambiguous. There are 14 residues in the CDR3. V lost 2 bases and J 2 bases, leaving 10 bases between the germline ends. In germline, CDR1 is SGDLS, CDR2 YYNGEE. This CDR3 reads CASSVETDNTEAFL. CDR3 DNA sequence: TGTGCCAGCAGCGTCGAGACGGACAACACTGAAGCTTTCCTT.

CDR3 sequence reads: CASSFADRGNQPQHF. In DNA, the CDR3 is TGTGCCAGCAGTTTCGCCGACAGGGGAAATCAGCCCCAGCATTTT. This chain connects TRBV2 to TRBJ1-5; TRBD1 agrees at 8 bases. V dropped 5 bases and J dropped 4; count of bases not matched to a gene: 7. CDR3 length: 15 amino acids. The germline V gene has CDR1 SNHLY and CDR2 FYNNEI.

The chain combines TRBV5-8 with TRBJ1-3; D remains ambiguous. Trimming took 1 base from V and 0 from J, leaving 11 bases between them. Germline loops: CDR1 SGHTS, CDR2 YDEGEE. The CDR3 consists of 16 residues. The CDR3 nucleotides are TGTGCCAGCAGCTTGCCCGGCGGCTACTCTGGAAACACCATATATTTT. This encodes CASSLPGGYSGNTIYF.

Remarks on this clone: Other DNA sequences in this specimen translate into the identical CDR3. The V gene is TRBV5-1, the J gene TRBJ1-1; a weak D match, TRBD1 (5 bases). CDR3 length equals 13 residues. Germline V lookup: CDR1 SGHRS, CDR2 YFSETQ. The V gene lost 0 bases and the J gene lost 3 bases, with 6 bases spanning the gap. The chain's CDR3 is CASSLVGDTEAFF. Written as DNA, the CDR3 is TGCGCCAGCAGCTTGGTAGGGGACACTGAAGCTTTCTTT.

The chain combines TRBV6-4 with TRBJ2-3; 9 positions match TRBD2. The germline V gene has CDR1 MRHNA and CDR2 SNTAGT. The CDR3 has 17 amino acids. Losses at the gene ends were 0 bases for V and 8 bases for J; bases not matched to a gene: 12. The CDR3 DNA follows: TGTGCCAGCAGTGACTCCTGGATTAGCGGGAGATCTGGTACGCAGTATTTT. Translated: CASSDSWISGRSGTQYF.

The V and J genes are TRBV14 and TRBJ1-1; the D gene is possibly TRBD1 (6 bases). V dropped 3 bases and J dropped 5 bases, with 10 bases sitting between them. This CDR3 contains 13 residues. The V gene's germline CDR1 is SGHDN and CDR2 FVKESK. In DNA, the CDR3 is TGTGCCAGCAGCCAGATGAGGGGGACTGAAGCTTTCTTT. It translates to CASSQMRGTEAFF.

The chain is built from TRBV27 and TRBJ2-5, with TRBD1 identical over 7 bases. Germline CDR1 and CDR2: MNHEY and SMNVEV (reference sequence). The CDR3 is made up of 13 amino acids. The ends lost 5 bases at V and 5 bases at J; junction bases unmatched: 5. The CDR3 sequence: CASSLTGVETQYF. In DNA form, the CDR3 reads TGTGCCAGCAGTCTTACAGGGGTCGAGACCCAGTACTTC.

This clone was detected only once. The chain joins TRBV6-1 to TRBJ1-4; weak D call: TRBD1 (5 bases). V was pared by 5 bases and J by 4 bases, with 11 bases between. The CDR3 contains 14 residues. Germline V gene data show CDR1 as MNHNS and CDR2 as SASEGT. CDR3 DNA: TGTGCCAGCAGTCAGGGTACCGGTAATGAAAAACTGTTTTTT. Translation: CASSQGTGNEKLFF.

V gene TRBV21-1 combines with J gene TRBJ2-7; no DNA check was done on the table's D call, TRBD2. TRBV21-1 is flagged as a pseudogene. This CDR3 spans 15 amino acids. The CDR3 spells CASSKGLAGGHEQYF. The CDR3 DNA reads as TGTGCCAGCAGCAAAGGGCTAGCGGGAGGCCACGAGCAGTACTTC.

This chain connects TRBV10-1 to TRBJ2-2, with 7 positions matching TRBD1. The J segment lost 4 bases and the V segment lost 5 bases, leaving 4 bases of the junction unmatched. Germline V gene lookup returns CDR1 WNHNN and CDR2 SYGVQD (reference sequence). The CDR3 has 14 amino acids. CDR3 DNA sequence: TGCGCCAGCAGTCAGGCAGGGGGCACCGGGGAGCTGTTTTTT. It encodes CASSQAGGTGELFF.

This clone was seen repeatedly, ten times or more. The rearrangement uses TRBV9 and TRBJ2-1; 8 bases match TRBD2. Trimming cost V 4 bases and J 4 bases; bases outside gene matches: 7. Germline loops: CDR1 SGDLS, CDR2 YYNGEE. CDR3 length equals 15 residues. The CDR3 nucleotides are TGTGCCAGCAGCCCCCCCGAGCGGGGGTACAATGAGCAGTTCTTC. It codes for CASSPPERGYNEQFF.

The chain joins TRBV27 to TRBJ2-5; weak D call: TRBD2 (5 bases). Trimming removed 6 bases at V and 2 bases at J, with 10 bases between. This CDR3 contains 13 residues. Germline V gene lookup returns CDR1 MNHEY and CDR2 SMNVEV (reference sequence). CDR3 sequence reads: CASRVSGQETQYF. DNA of the CDR3: TGTGCCAGCAGGGTTTCGGGACAAGAGACCCAGTACTTC.

The genes are TRBV5-1 and TRBJ2-7; D uncertain. V was clipped by 2 bases and J by 3 bases, with 12 bases between them. Looked up from germline, CDR1 is SGHRS and CDR2 is YFSETQ. CDR3 length: 14 residues. The CDR3 DNA follows: TGCGCCAGCAGCTTCAACAGTGTGGGCTACGAGCAGTACTTC. It yields the protein CASSFNSVGYEQYF.